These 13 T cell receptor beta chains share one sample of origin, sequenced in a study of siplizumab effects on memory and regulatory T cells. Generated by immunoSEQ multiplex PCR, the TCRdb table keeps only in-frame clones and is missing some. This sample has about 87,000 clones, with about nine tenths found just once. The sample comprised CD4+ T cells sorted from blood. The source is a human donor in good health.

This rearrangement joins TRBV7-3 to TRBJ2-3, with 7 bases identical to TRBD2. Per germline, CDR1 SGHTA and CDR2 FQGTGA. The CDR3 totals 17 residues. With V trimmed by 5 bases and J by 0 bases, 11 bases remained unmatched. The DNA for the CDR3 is TGTGCCAGCAGCCCCCGGGGAAGCGGGGACAGCACAGATACGCAGTATTTT. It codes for CASSPRGSGDSTDTQYF.

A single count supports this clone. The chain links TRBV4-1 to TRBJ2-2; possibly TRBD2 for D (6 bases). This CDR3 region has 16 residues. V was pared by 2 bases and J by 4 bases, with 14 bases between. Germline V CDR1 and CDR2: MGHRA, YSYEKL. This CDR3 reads CASSQSEGASTGELFF. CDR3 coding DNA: TGCGCCAGCAGCCAATCGGAGGGCGCGAGCACCGGGGAGCTGTTTTTT.

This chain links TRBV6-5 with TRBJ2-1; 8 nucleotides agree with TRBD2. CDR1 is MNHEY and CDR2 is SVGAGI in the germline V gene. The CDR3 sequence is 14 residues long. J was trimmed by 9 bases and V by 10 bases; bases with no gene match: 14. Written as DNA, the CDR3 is TGTGCCACCACCGTCGGGAGGGCCAGCGGTGAGCAGTTCTTC. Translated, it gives CATTVGRASGEQFF.

The CDR3 nucleotides read TGTGCCAGCAGTTTCGGGTTCTCGACTGAAGCTTTCTTT. Translated, it gives CASSFGFSTEAFF. The chain recombines TRBV28 with TRBJ1-1, with D unresolved. Trimming shortened V by 3 bases and J by 5 bases, and 10 bases separated the two germline ends. This CDR3 is 13 amino acids long. The germline gives CDR1 MDHEN, CDR2 SYDVKM.

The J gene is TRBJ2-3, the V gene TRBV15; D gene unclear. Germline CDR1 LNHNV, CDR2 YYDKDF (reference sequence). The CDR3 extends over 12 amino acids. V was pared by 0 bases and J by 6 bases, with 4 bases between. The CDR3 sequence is CATSRDWDTQYF. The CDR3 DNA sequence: TGTGCCACCAGCAGAGATTGGGATACGCAGTATTTT.

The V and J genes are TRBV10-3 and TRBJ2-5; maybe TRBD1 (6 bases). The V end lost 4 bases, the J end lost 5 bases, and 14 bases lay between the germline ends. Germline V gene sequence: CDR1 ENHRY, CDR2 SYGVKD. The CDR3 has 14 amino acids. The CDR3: CAISVFGGSETQYF. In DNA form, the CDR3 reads TGTGCCATCAGTGTTTTTGGGGGCTCGGAGACCCAGTACTTC.

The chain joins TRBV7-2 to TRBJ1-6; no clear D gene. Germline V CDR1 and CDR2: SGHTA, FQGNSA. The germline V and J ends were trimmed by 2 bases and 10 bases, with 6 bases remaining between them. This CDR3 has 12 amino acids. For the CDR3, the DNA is TGTGCCAGCAGCTTAATGCAATCACCCCTCCACTTT. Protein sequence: CASSLMQSPLHF.

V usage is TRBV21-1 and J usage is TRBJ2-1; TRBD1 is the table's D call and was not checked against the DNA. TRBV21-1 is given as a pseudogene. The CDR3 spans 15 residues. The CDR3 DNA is TGTGCCAGCAGCATGGGCCTCTCTCTTAACGATGAGCAGTTCTTC. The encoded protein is CASSMGLSLNDEQFF.

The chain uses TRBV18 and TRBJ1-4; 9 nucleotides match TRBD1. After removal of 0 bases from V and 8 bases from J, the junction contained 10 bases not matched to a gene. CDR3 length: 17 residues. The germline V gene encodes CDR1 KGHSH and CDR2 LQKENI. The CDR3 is CASSPPGTGSSSEKLFF. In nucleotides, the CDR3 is TGTGCCAGCTCACCACCGGGGACAGGGAGCTCGTCCGAAAAACTGTTTTTT.

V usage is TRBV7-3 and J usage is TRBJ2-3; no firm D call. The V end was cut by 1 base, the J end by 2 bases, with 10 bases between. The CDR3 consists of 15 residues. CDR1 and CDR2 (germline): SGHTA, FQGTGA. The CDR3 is CASSLMGSFTDTQYF. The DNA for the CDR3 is TGTGCCAGCAGCTTAATGGGCAGCTTCACAGATACGCAGTATTTT. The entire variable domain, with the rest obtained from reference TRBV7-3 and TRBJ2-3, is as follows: GAGVSQTPSNKVTEKGKYVELRCDPISGHTALYWYRQSLGQGPEFLIYFQGTGAADDSGLPNDRFFAVRPEGSVSTLKIQRTERGDSAVYLCASSLMGSFTDTQYFGPGTRLTVL.

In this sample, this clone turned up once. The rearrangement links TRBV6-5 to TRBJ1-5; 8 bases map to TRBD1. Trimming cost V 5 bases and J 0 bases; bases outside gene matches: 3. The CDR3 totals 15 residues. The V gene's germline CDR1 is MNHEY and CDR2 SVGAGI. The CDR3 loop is CASSRTGNSNQPQHF. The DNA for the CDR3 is TGTGCCAGCAGTCGGACAGGGAATAGCAATCAGCCCCAGCATTTT.

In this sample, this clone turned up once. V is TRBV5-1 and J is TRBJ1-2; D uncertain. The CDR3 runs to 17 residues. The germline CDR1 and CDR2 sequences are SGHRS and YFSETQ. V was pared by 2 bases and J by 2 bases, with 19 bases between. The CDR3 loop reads CASSLAQTNLRNYGYTF. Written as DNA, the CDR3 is TGCGCCAGCAGCTTAGCTCAGACTAACTTGAGGAACTATGGCTACACCTTC.

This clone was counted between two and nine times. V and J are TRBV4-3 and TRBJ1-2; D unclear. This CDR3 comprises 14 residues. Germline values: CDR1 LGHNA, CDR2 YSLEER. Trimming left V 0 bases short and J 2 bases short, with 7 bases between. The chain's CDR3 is CASSQDGRNYGYTF. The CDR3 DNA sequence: TGCGCCAGCAGCCAAGATGGCCGGAACTATGGCTACACCTTC.